This T cell receptor (beta chain) was identified in a study of blood T cells in healthy people across ages. General study results and limits: Versus aged donors, long-lived donors had higher diversity and more naive CD4+ cells.

Combining a sample-barcoded 5' primer with a J-beta primer mix, a second PCR ran for roughly 7 to 11 cycles. TCRdb itself ran the 5' RACE reads through MiXCR, one entry per CDR3 protein. The repertoire holds about a million distinct CDR3 sequences, with around two fifths as singletons. In this sample, this clonotype turned up a few times. What it binds is unknown. Donors were systemically healthy Caucasian individuals from Russia aged roughly 6 to 95 years. The authors drew around 11 milliliters of peripheral blood from each donor. The sequenced material came from blood. This TCR came from a man between 18 and 29 years old in good health.

The CDR3 region is CASSPRTGDDTQYF. In DNA form, the CDR3 reads TGTGCCAGCAGCCCCCGGACAGGGGATGATACGCAGTATTTT. This chain links TRBV12-3 or TRBV12-4 with TRBJ2-3, with 9 positions matching TRBD1. Unmatched junction bases numbered 7, after V lost 6 bases and J lost 6 bases. There are 14 residues in the CDR3.